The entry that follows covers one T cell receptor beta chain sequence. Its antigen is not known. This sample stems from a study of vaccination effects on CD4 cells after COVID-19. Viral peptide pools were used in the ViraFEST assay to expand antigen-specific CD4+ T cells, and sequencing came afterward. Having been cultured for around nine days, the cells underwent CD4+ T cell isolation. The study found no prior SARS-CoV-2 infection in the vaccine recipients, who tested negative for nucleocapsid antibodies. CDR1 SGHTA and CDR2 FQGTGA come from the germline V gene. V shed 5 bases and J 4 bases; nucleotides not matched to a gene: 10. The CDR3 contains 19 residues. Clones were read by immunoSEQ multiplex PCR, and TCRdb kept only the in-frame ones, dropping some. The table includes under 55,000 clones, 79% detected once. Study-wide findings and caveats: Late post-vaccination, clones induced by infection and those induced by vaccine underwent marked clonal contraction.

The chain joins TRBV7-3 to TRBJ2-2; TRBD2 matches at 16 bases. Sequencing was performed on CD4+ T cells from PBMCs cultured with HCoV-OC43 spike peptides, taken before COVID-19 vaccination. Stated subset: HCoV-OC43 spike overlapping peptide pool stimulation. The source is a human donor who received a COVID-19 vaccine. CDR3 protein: CASSPPGLAGGRATGELFF. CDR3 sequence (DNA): TGTGCCAGCAGCCCCCCGGGACTAGCGGGGGGGCGAGCCACCGGGGAGCTGTTTTTT.